Following are 22 T cell receptor beta chains from one sample sequenced in a study of blood T cells in healthy people across ages. With a J-beta primer mix and a sample-barcoded 5' primer, a second PCR ran 7 to 11 cycles. TCRdb analysed the 5' RACE reads with MiXCR anew, one entry per CDR3 protein. This table holds 600,000 to 850,000 distinct CDR3 sequences, about 40% found once. The sequenced sample consisted of blood. Every receptor here comes from a woman aged 55 to 70 in good health.

This clonotype was observed a single time. Sequence at one end of the junction differs from germline and may be a read error. The chain links TRBV20-1 to TRBJ2-3; TRBD2 matches 8 bases. Germline V lookup: CDR1 DFQATT, CDR2 SNEGSKA (reference sequence). The CDR3 sequence is 14 residues long. CDR3: CSAPGSGSTDTRYF. The CDR3 DNA follows: TGCAGTGCTCCCGGGAGCGGGAGCACAGATACGCGGTATTTT.

The chain carries TRBV28 and TRBJ2-7; D may be TRBD2 (6 bases). CDR3 length: 14 amino acids. Germline V gene lookup returns CDR1 MDHEN and CDR2 SYDVKM. Deletions cut 3 bases from V and 9 bases from J, with 18 bases between. The CDR3 nucleotides are TGTGCCAGCAGTTTCGGAGGGGCCAGAAATCGGCAGTACTTC. Protein: CASSFGGARNRQYF.

The chain couples TRBV7-9 to TRBJ2-7; 8 bases agree with TRBD1. CDR1 is SEHNR, CDR2 FQNEAQ, per germline (reference sequence). The V gene end was trimmed by 5 bases and the J gene end by 1 base; junction bases not matched to a gene: 7. The CDR3 contains 15 residues. CDR3 nucleotide sequence: TGTGCCAGCAGCCGTCCCAGGACAGGGTCCTACGAGCAGTACTTC. This codes for CASSRPRTGSYEQYF.

The J gene is TRBJ1-2, the V gene TRBV2; D is undetermined. The CDR3 contains 15 residues. V lost 4 bases, J lost 4 bases, and 16 bases lay in between. Germline lookup yields CDR1 SNHLY and CDR2 FYNNEI. This CDR3 is CASSAEAQDLYGYTF. In DNA, the CDR3 is TGTGCCAGCAGTGCTGAGGCCCAGGACCTCTATGGCTACACCTTC.

This clonotype has just a few counts. This sequence joins TRBV4-3 and TRBJ2-7; D is unresolved. This CDR3 is 14 amino acids long. Germline loops: CDR1 LGHNA, CDR2 YSLEER. The V gene lost 0 bases and the J gene lost 3 bases, with 9 bases spanning the gap. The CDR3 loop is CASSQDLTDYEQYF. Written as DNA, the CDR3 is TGCGCCAGCAGCCAAGATCTTACAGACTACGAGCAGTACTTC.

The table lists this clonotype with a count of one. This chain connects TRBV27 to TRBJ2-1; TRBD2 agrees at 9 bases. The CDR3 covers 14 residues. Germline CDR1 MNHEY, CDR2 SMNVEV (reference sequence). Trimming at V came to 5 bases and at J to 8 bases, leaving 7 bases not matched to a gene. The CDR3 sequence is CASSRSGSRDEQFF. CDR3 nucleotide sequence: TGTGCCAGCAGTCGTAGCGGGAGTAGGGATGAGCAGTTCTTC.

The chain is built from TRBV7-6 and TRBJ1-6; D is ambiguous. Per the germline V gene, CDR1 is SGHVS and CDR2 is FNYEAQ. Trimming stripped 0 bases from V and 0 bases from J, with 6 bases between. The CDR3 contains 16 residues. The CDR3 region has the DNA TGTGCCAGCAGCTTAGCACCGACCTCCTATAATTCACCCCTCCACTTT. Translated: CASSLAPTSYNSPLHF.

About this clonotype: A read error may explain this, as a much larger clone is one base away. This chain uses TRBV5-1 with TRBJ2-1, with D hard to call. The CDR3 spans 13 residues. With 4 bases removed from V and 3 bases from J, the gap between germline ends came to 8 bases. Germline V CDR1 and CDR2: SGHRS, YFSETQ. CDR3 amino acids: CASSVGNYNEQFF. DNA for the CDR3: TGCGCCAGCAGCGTGGGAAACTACAATGAGCAGTTCTTC.

The chain uses TRBV12-5 and TRBJ2-7, with TRBD1 matching 10 bases. The V segment lost 2 bases and the J segment 2 bases; nucleotides outside the gene matches: 6. Germline CDR1 and CDR2: LGHNT and FRNRAP. CDR3 size: 16 residues. The CDR3 nucleotides are TGTGCTAGTGGTTTGCCGGGACAGGGGTTAACCTACGAGCAGTACTTC. This codes for CASGLPGQGLTYEQYF.

The chain combines TRBV7-9 with TRBJ2-7; D possibly corresponds to TRBD1 (6 bases). Looked up from germline, CDR1 is SEHNR and CDR2 is FQNEAQ (reference sequence). V lost 5 bases and J lost 2, with 13 bases in between. CDR3 length: 14 residues. CDR3 in DNA: TGTGCCAGCAGCGTAGGGGGTTTCGCCTACGAGCAGTACTTC. Its protein product is CASSVGGFAYEQYF.

Only a few counts were recorded for this clonotype. DNA of the CDR3: TGTGCCAGCAGCCCAACCTCGGGACTCCTGTACCAAGAGACCCAGTACTTC. Amino acids: CASSPTSGLLYQETQYF. The J gene is TRBJ2-5, the V gene TRBV27, with TRBD2 as a possible D gene (6 bases). V lost 6 bases and J 0 bases, leaving 20 bases between the germline ends. CDR1 MNHEY and CDR2 SMNVEV come from the germline V gene (reference sequence). This CDR3 spans 17 amino acids.

This chain links TRBV5-1 with TRBJ2-4, with 12 bases that match TRBD2. The J call is uncertain, as TRBJ2-7 better fits the DNA end. Germline V gene sequence: CDR1 SGHRS, CDR2 YFSETQ. The CDR3 has 18 amino acids. CDR3 sequence reads: CASSWLAGGSKTSYEQYF. CDR3 DNA sequence: TGCGCCAGCAGCTGGCTAGCGGGAGGGAGTAAAACCTCCTACGAGCAGTACTTC.

This clonotype appeared once. The chain joins TRBV20-1 to TRBJ2-7; 10 bases match TRBD2. Trimming cost V 3 bases and J 3 bases; bases outside gene matches: 8. Germline V gene data show CDR1 as DFQATT and CDR2 as SNEGSKA (reference sequence). The CDR3 loop spans 15 amino acids. CDR3 DNA: TGCAGTGCTAGCTTTCAGGCTAGCGGGGGCTACGAGCAGTACTTC. Encoded protein: CSASFQASGGYEQYF.

V gene TRBV6-2 or TRBV6-3 combines with J gene TRBJ2-2, with TRBD2 identical over 9 bases. The V gene end was trimmed by 2 bases and the J gene end by 5 bases; junction bases not matched to a gene: 15. This CDR3 spans 19 amino acids. Germline CDR1 is MNHEY and CDR2 is SVGEGT. The CDR3 coding sequence is TGTGCCAGCAGTTACCTTCACTCTCGAGCGGGAGGTTGGACCGGGGAGCTGTTTTTT. Amino acids: CASSYLHSRAGGWTGELFF.

This sequence joins TRBV21-1 and TRBJ2-3; TRBD1, the table's D call, was not compared with the DNA. TRBV21-1 corresponds to a pseudogene. The CDR3 covers 12 residues. The CDR3 loop is CASSRDGDTQYF. The CDR3 DNA is TGTGCCAGCAGCAGGGACGGAGATACGCAGTATTTT.

The chain uses TRBV27 and TRBJ2-7; TRBD1 agrees at 10 bases. This CDR3 is 15 amino acids long. The J segment lost 7 bases and the V segment lost 5 bases, leaving 11 bases of the junction unmatched. CDR1 is MNHEY and CDR2 is SMNVEV in the germline V gene (reference sequence). The CDR3 DNA follows: TGTGCCAGCAGTCCTCGGGGACAGGGGTCGAATGAGCAGTACTTC. Translation: CASSPRGQGSNEQYF.

V is TRBV30 and J is TRBJ1-2; D is possibly TRBD1 (6 bases). CDR3 length: 15 amino acids. V lost 0 bases to trimming and J lost 5 bases, with 16 bases between them. In germline, CDR1 is GTSNPN, CDR2 SVGIG (reference sequence). CDR3 amino acids: CAWSVLGGASYGYTF. In nucleotides, the CDR3 is TGTGCCTGGAGTGTATTAGGGGGTGCCTCATATGGCTACACCTTC.

The sample holds a few counts of this clonotype. This sequence joins TRBV12-3 or TRBV12-4 and TRBJ2-1, with 9 bases identical to TRBD2. The trim removed 6 bases at V and 3 bases at J, leaving 6 bases unmatched. The CDR3 runs 15 residues. For the CDR3, the DNA is TGTGCCAGCAGGCTTCAACTAGCGGGCTACAATGAGCAGTTCTTC. Amino acid sequence: CASRLQLAGYNEQFF.

This chain connects TRBV20-1 to TRBJ1-2; 12 positions agree with TRBD1. V gave up 0 bases and J gave up 4 bases; unmatched junction bases: 3. The V gene's germline CDR1 is DFQATT and CDR2 SNEGSKA (reference sequence). This CDR3 spans 15 amino acids. The CDR3 loop is CSARDWGQGAYGYTF. CDR3 DNA: TGCAGTGCTAGAGATTGGGGACAGGGGGCCTATGGCTACACCTTC.

This clonotype was counted between two and nine times. The chain recombines TRBV5-1 with TRBJ2-1; D might be TRBD1 (6 bases). The V end lost 7 bases, the J end lost 0 bases, and 14 bases lay between the germline ends. This CDR3 spans 15 amino acids. Germline V gene data show CDR1 as SGHRS and CDR2 as YFSETQ. The CDR3 spells CASAGDAGSYNEQFF. DNA of the CDR3: TGCGCCAGCGCAGGGGATGCGGGCTCCTACAATGAGCAGTTCTTC.

This clonotype has ten or more counts. The genes are TRBV29-1 and TRBJ2-7; D uncertain. V lost 5 bases and J lost 2, with 10 bases in between. This CDR3 has 12 amino acids. Germline-derived CDR1 and CDR2 are SQVTM and ANQGSEA. The CDR3 region has the DNA TGCAGCGTTAGAGCAGTTACCTACGAGCAGTACTTC. This encodes CSVRAVTYEQYF.

This clonotype has just a few counts. V is TRBV27 and J is TRBJ2-7; 11 nucleotides agree with TRBD2. The CDR3 sequence is 15 residues long. J gave up 9 bases and V 6 bases, and 13 bases lay outside the gene matches. CDR1 and CDR2 (germline): MNHEY, SMNVEV (reference sequence). The CDR3 DNA reads TGTGCCAGCAGCCTCCTAGCGGGAGGCCTCGGGGGGCAGTACTTC. Translation: CASSLLAGGLGGQYF.